These 14 T cell receptor beta chains were sequenced from one sample in a study of blood T cell repertoires in COVID-19. Only in-frame clones appear in the TCRdb table, and some are missing; sequencing was by immunoSEQ multiplex PCR. Of about 160,000 clones in the sample, 70% to 90% were seen once. Sequenced input: peripheral blood. The receptor source for this set is a man in his 60s with acute or convalescent COVID-19.

The rearrangement uses TRBV6-5 and TRBJ2-4; the match to TRBD1 covers 12 bases. Germline loops: CDR1 MNHEY, CDR2 SVGAGI. J gave up 6 bases and V 6 bases, and 3 bases lay outside the gene matches. CDR3 length: 14 residues. The DNA for the CDR3 is TGTGCCAGCAGACGGGACAGGGGGCTAAACATTCAGTACTTC. As protein: CASRRDRGLNIQYF.

This chain links TRBV5-1 with TRBJ1-2, with TRBD1 matching over 8 bases. Germline assignment: CDR1 SGHRS and CDR2 YFSETQ. CDR3 length: 17 residues. Germline trimming cut 3 bases from V and 4 bases from J; bases unmatched to any gene: 14. CDR3 DNA: TGCGCCAGCAGCTCCGGGGTCGGAACAGGGGGTGTCTATGGCTACACCTTC. Protein sequence: CASSSGVGTGGVYGYTF. The whole variable domain, filled in from reference TRBV5-1 and TRBJ1-2, reads KAGVTQTPRYLIKTRGQQVTLSCSPISGHRSVSWYQQTPGQGLQFLFEYFSETQRNKGNFPGRFSGRQFSNSRSEMNVSTLELGDSALYLCASSSGVGTGGVYGYTFGSGTRLTVV.

V gene TRBV6-2 or TRBV6-3 combines with J gene TRBJ2-5, with 8 bases that match TRBD1. The germline V gene has CDR1 MNHEY and CDR2 SVGEGT. The J segment lost 4 bases and the V segment lost 3 bases, leaving 16 bases of the junction unmatched. The CDR3 sequence is 18 residues long. For the CDR3, the DNA is TGTGCCAGCAGTTATTCGGGCCTTTGGACAGGGCGGAGAGAGACCCAGTACTTC. Residues: CASSYSGLWTGRRETQYF.

As DNA, the CDR3 is TGTGCCAGCAGCCGGTCCCCGGAGAACTATGGCTACACCTTC. Translation gives CASSRSPENYGYTF. The chain recombines TRBV6-6 with TRBJ1-2, with no clear D. CDR1 MNHNY and CDR2 SVGAGI come from the germline V gene (reference sequence). Trimming took 6 bases from V and 2 from J, leaving 13 bases between them. There are 14 residues in the CDR3.

The chain couples TRBV27 to TRBJ1-2, with TRBD1 matching 10 bases. CDR3 length: 14 residues. Unmatched junction bases numbered 1, after V lost 3 bases and J lost 3 bases. The germline V gene has CDR1 MNHEY and CDR2 SMNVEV (reference sequence). The CDR3 DNA follows: TGTGCCAGCAGTTTGGGACAGGGGTACTATGGCTACACCTTC. This translates into CASSLGQGYYGYTF.

This clone was counted a single time. The rearrangement uses TRBV11-2 and TRBJ1-2, with D unresolved. CDR1 and CDR2 (germline): SGHAT, FQNNGV. CDR3 length: 14 amino acids. V dropped 1 base and J dropped 6 bases, with 12 bases sitting between them. The CDR3 nucleotides read TGTGCCAGCAGCTTAGGGACTGCCGGGAATGGCTACACCTTC. Amino acid sequence: CASSLGTAGNGYTF.

The J gene is TRBJ1-3, the V gene TRBV9, with D perhaps TRBD1 (6 bases). The V gene lost 3 bases and the J gene lost 3 bases, with 13 bases spanning the gap. The germline gives CDR1 SGDLS, CDR2 YYNGEE. The CDR3 is 15 residues long. CDR3 protein: CASSGVQGGGNTIYF. DNA of the CDR3: TGTGCCAGCAGCGGGGTACAGGGTGGTGGAAACACCATATATTTT. Supplemented by reference TRBV9 and TRBJ1-3, the full variable domain reads DSGVTQTPKHLITATGQRVTLRCSPRSGDLSVYWYQQSLDQGLQFLIQYYNGEERAKGNILERFSAQQFPDLHSELNLSSLELGDSALYFCASSGVQGGGNTIYFGEGSWLTVV.

The chain employs TRBV14 and TRBJ1-1; 8 bases map to TRBD1. Germline loops: CDR1 SGHDN, CDR2 FVKESK. The length of the CDR3 is 15 residues. Trimming at V came to 7 bases and at J to 0 bases, leaving 7 bases not matched to a gene. CDR3 nucleotides: TGTGCCAGCACCACAGGGGGGAACATGAACACTGAAGCTTTCTTT. It is translated as CASTTGGNMNTEAFF.

The chain employs TRBV7-2 and TRBJ2-3; 8 positions match TRBD2. The CDR3 is 14 amino acids. Germline V gene data show CDR1 as SGHTA and CDR2 as FQGNSA. With V trimmed by 5 bases and J by 5 bases, 6 bases remained unmatched. CDR3 residues: CASSPGGALDTQYF. The CDR3 coding sequence is TGTGCCAGCAGCCCCGGGGGGGCGTTAGATACGCAGTATTTT.

The chain is built from TRBV5-1 and TRBJ1-1, with 8 bases fitting TRBD1. The germline V gene has CDR1 SGHRS and CDR2 YFSETQ. The ends lost 5 bases at V and 0 bases at J; junction bases unmatched: 12. The CDR3 has 17 residues. DNA of the CDR3: TGCGCCAGCAGTCGACAGGGGATGTTAGGCATGAACACTGAAGCTTTCTTT. Its protein product is CASSRQGMLGMNTEAFF.

The V and J genes are TRBV12-5 and TRBJ2-1, with 7 bases lining up with TRBD1. This CDR3 region has 10 residues. Trimming at V came to 9 bases and at J to 9 bases, leaving 2 bases not matched to a gene. The V gene's germline CDR1 is LGHNT and CDR2 FRNRAP. In DNA form, the CDR3 reads TGTGCTAGCCCAGGGGGTGAGCAGTTCTTC. It translates to CASPGGEQFF.

The gene calls are TRBV7-2 and TRBJ1-2; D unresolved. Germline values: CDR1 SGHTA, CDR2 FQGNSA. The CDR3 length is 11 residues. Trimming removed 5 bases from V and 7 bases from J, with 8 bases in between. The CDR3 nucleotides read TGTGCCAGCAGCCCCTCTATTGGCTACACCTTC. Protein product: CASSPSIGYTF.

The V and J genes are TRBV5-6 and TRBJ1-2; D gene uncertain. CDR3 length: 13 residues. Between the trimmed V and J ends, which lost 3 bases and 3 bases, there was a span of 9 bases. Germline V gene data show CDR1 as SGHDT and CDR2 as YYEEEE. The CDR3 reads CASSSQAHYGYTF. The DNA for the CDR3 is TGTGCCAGCAGCTCCCAGGCTCACTATGGCTACACCTTC.

This clone occurred once. V gene TRBV27 combines with J gene TRBJ1-5; 9 bases align to TRBD1. Germline assignment: CDR1 MNHEY and CDR2 SMNVEV (reference sequence). J lost 7 bases, V lost 4 bases, and 5 bases had no gene match. CDR3 size: 14 residues. CDR3 bases: TGTGCCAGCAGTTCCCGGGACAGGGTGCAGCCCCAGCATTTT. It encodes CASSSRDRVQPQHF.